Presented here are 18 T cell receptor beta chains from one specimen sequenced in a study of blood T cells in healthy people across ages. With a J-beta primer mix and a sample-barcoded 5' primer, a second PCR ran about 6 to 11 cycles. MiXCR, applied by TCRdb to the 5' RACE reads, yields one record per CDR3 protein. The sample holds about 670,000 distinct CDR3 sequences, over 40% seen once. Sequenced: blood. These receptor sequences come from a woman older than 75 in good health.

V is TRBV2 and J is TRBJ2-3; 7 bases are a match to TRBD2. This CDR3 region has 16 residues. V was pared by 6 bases and J by 2 bases, with 11 bases of the junction left unmatched. Germline lookup yields CDR1 SNHLY and CDR2 FYNNEI. This chain's CDR3 is CASRGGVTPITDTQYF. In nucleotides, the CDR3 is TGTGCCAGCAGGGGGGGGGTAACTCCGATCACAGATACGCAGTATTTT.

This clonotype was recorded a few times. This may stem from a read error, because a much larger clone lies one nucleotide away. The chain couples TRBV7-9 to TRBJ2-5; the D call may be TRBD1 or TRBD2 (5 bases each). Germline V gives CDR1 SEHNR, CDR2 FQNEAQ (reference sequence). V lost 8 bases to trimming and J lost 11 bases, with 21 bases between them. CDR3 length equals 13 residues. DNA of the CDR3: TGTGCCAGCGCCGGGACGGAAGCCTATGAGCAGTACTTC. It yields the protein CASAGTEAYEQYF.

This chain connects TRBV2 to TRBJ2-7; 8 bases align to TRBD1. J was trimmed by 5 bases and V by 7 bases; bases with no gene match: 4. CDR1 is SNHLY and CDR2 is FYNNEI in the germline V gene. The CDR3 length is 12 residues. The CDR3 sequence: CASKRTGNEQYF. The CDR3, as DNA: TGTGCCAGCAAGCGGACAGGGAACGAGCAGTACTTC. Complete variable domain (other parts from reference TRBV2 and TRBJ2-7): EPEVTQTPSHQVTQMGQEVILRCVPISNHLYFYWYRQILGQKVEFLVSFYNNEISEKSEIFDDQFSVERPDGSNFTLKIRSTKLEDSAMYFCASKRTGNEQYFGPGTRLTVT.

On this clonotype: A much larger clone lies a single base off, so this may be a read error. The chain links TRBV5-1 to TRBJ2-1; 10 bases agree with TRBD2. The CDR3 sequence is 16 residues long. Germline V gene sequence: CDR1 SGHRS, CDR2 YFSETQ. The CDR3 sequence is CANSLLAGEIYNEQFF. The DNA of the CDR3 is TGCGCCAACAGCTTGCTAGCGGGAGAGATATACAATGAGCAGTTCTTC.

This clonotype was detected once. A much more abundant neighbour one base away suggests this may be a read error. This chain uses TRBV20-1 with TRBJ2-5; a possible D gene is TRBD1 (5 bases). In germline, CDR1 is DFQATT, CDR2 SNEGSKA (reference sequence). The ends were cut back, 6 bases at V and 11 bases at J, with 31 bases in the middle. This CDR3 region has 16 residues. This CDR3 reads CSATVIEIRAYNEQYF. The CDR3 region has the DNA TGCAGTGCCACCGTGATTGAGATCAGGGCCTACAATGAGCAGTACTTC.

This clonotype was seen only once. V and J are TRBV2 and TRBJ1-4; 7 bases match TRBD1. J lost 10 bases, V lost 6 bases, and 8 bases had no gene match. CDR1 is SNHLY, CDR2 FYNNEI, per germline. The CDR3 has 13 residues. The CDR3 region has the DNA TGTGCCAGCAGGTTCCAGGGGGTCGGAAAACTGTTTTTT. Its translation is CASRFQGVGKLFF.

This clonotype has ten or more counts. The chain couples TRBV18 to TRBJ2-7; 7 positions agree with TRBD1. The CDR3 is 15 amino acids. Germline lookup yields CDR1 KGHSH and CDR2 LQKENI. J lost 0 bases, V lost 4 bases, and 6 bases had no gene match. The CDR3 DNA follows: TGTGCCAGCTCACGCTCCGGGACAGACTCCTACGAGCAGTACTTC. Protein product: CASSRSGTDSYEQYF.

Points on this clonotype: Just one base apart from a much larger clone, this may be a read error. V and J are TRBV2 and TRBJ2-5; TRBD2 matches at 7 bases. With the DNA end fitting TRBJ2-7 better, the J assignment may be wrong. The germline V gene encodes CDR1 SNHLY and CDR2 FYNNEI. The CDR3 is 15 amino acids. This CDR3 is CASSPLAEGRCEQYF. Written as DNA, the CDR3 is TGTGCCAGCAGCCCTCTAGCGGAGGGAAGGTGCGAGCAGTACTTC.

This chain links TRBV4-3 with TRBJ1-2, with D possibly TRBD1 on 6 matching bases. Germline V gene sequence: CDR1 LGHNA, CDR2 YSLEER. The CDR3 sequence is 15 residues long. Trimming stripped 3 bases from V and 7 bases from J, with 18 bases between. In DNA form, the CDR3 reads TGCGCCAGCAGCCAGGGGGGGACACAAATCGGTGGCTACACCTTC. Its protein product is CASSQGGTQIGGYTF.

The CDR3 DNA is TGTGCCATCCGAGGCGGTTTTGAAGGGGAGACGCAGTATTTT. It translates to CAIRGGFEGETQYF. The chain links TRBV10-3 to TRBJ2-3; D possibly uses TRBD1 or TRBD2 (5 bases each). Trimming removed 8 bases from V and 9 bases from J, with 21 bases in between. Germline CDR1 and CDR2: ENHRY and SYGVKD. CDR3 length: 14 amino acids.

The chain is built from TRBV7-9 and TRBJ1-5, with D tentatively TRBD1 (6 bases). V lost 2 bases and J lost 0, with 14 bases in between. The germline V gene has CDR1 SEHNR and CDR2 FQNEAQ (reference sequence). This CDR3 comprises 17 residues. CDR3 amino acids: CASSLFLGGDSNQPQHF. In DNA, the CDR3 is TGTGCCAGCAGCTTATTTTTAGGGGGGGATAGCAATCAGCCCCAGCATTTT. The variable domain in full, with the rest retrieved from reference TRBV7-9 and TRBJ1-5, is DTGVSQNPRHKITKRGQNVTFRCDPISEHNRLYWYRQTLGQGPEFLTYFQNEAQLEKSRLLSDRFSAERPKGSFSTLEIQRTEQGDSAMYLCASSLFLGGDSNQPQHFGDGTRLSIL.

The chain uses TRBV7-2 and TRBJ2-5, with TRBD1 matching 8 bases. CDR1 and CDR2 (germline): SGHTA, FQGNSA. CDR3 length equals 16 residues. Trimming took 1 base from V and 2 from J; bases not matched to a gene: 6. The chain's CDR3 is CASSLVGQGAQETQYF. In DNA, the CDR3 is TGTGCCAGCAGCTTAGTAGGGCAGGGGGCTCAAGAGACCCAGTACTTC.

For this clonotype: This could be a read error, since a much larger clone is one nucleotide away. The CDR3 DNA follows: TGCAGCGTTGGCGGGGTTCGAGGCTATGGCCACACCTTC. Its protein product is CSVGGVRGYGHTF. J is TRBJ1-2 and V is TRBV29-1; D not certain. Germline CDR1 reads SQVTM; CDR2 reads ANQGSEA. There are 13 residues in the CDR3.

This clonotype was seen ten or more times. V and J are TRBV20-1 and TRBJ1-2; the D gene is possibly TRBD1 (5 bases). V shed 5 bases and J shed 2 bases, with 15 bases lying between them. In germline, CDR1 is DFQATT, CDR2 SNEGSKA (reference sequence). This CDR3 has 14 amino acids. The CDR3 region has the DNA TGCAGTGCTCCAACTTCGACAGACAACTATGGCTACACCTTC. This sequence encodes CSAPTSTDNYGYTF.

With regard to this clonotype: One base away lies a much larger clone, so this may be a sequencing read error. The V and J genes are TRBV7-2 and TRBJ2-3; D not resolved. Looked up from germline, CDR1 is SGHTA and CDR2 is FQGNSA. V gave up 4 bases and J gave up 5 bases, with 7 bases separating them. The CDR3 is made up of 12 amino acids. CDR3 region: CASSSSEDTQYF. DNA of the CDR3: TGTGCCAGCAGCTCAAGCGAAGATACGCAGTATTTT.

The V call is TRBV25-1, the J call TRBJ2-7, with 7 nucleotides matching TRBD2. The assigned J gene may be wrong: the sequence end matches TRBJ2-5 better. The CDR3 is made up of 17 amino acids. Germline CDR1 and CDR2: MGHDK and SYGVNS. The CDR3 protein is CASSESVASGLVETQYF. CDR3 nucleotides: TGTGCCAGCAGTGAATCTGTGGCTAGCGGCCTTGTGGAGACCCAGTACTTC.

This clonotype was counted at least ten times. The V gene is TRBV28, the J gene TRBJ2-1, with TRBD1 matching over 7 bases. In germline, CDR1 is MDHEN, CDR2 SYDVKM. Trimming removed 6 bases from V and 5 bases from J; junction bases left unmatched: 4. CDR3 length: 13 residues. In nucleotides, the CDR3 is TGTGCCAGCAGGAGACAGGGCGACAATGAGCAGTTCTTC. Its translation: CASRRQGDNEQFF.

The rearrangement links TRBV20-1 to TRBJ2-7, with D possibly TRBD1 on 5 matching bases. This CDR3 is 13 amino acids long. Germline lookup yields CDR1 DFQATT and CDR2 SNEGSKA (reference sequence). Trimming cost V 3 bases and J 1 base, with 10 bases left between them. This CDR3 is CSARVTGSYEQYF. CDR3 nucleotide sequence: TGCAGTGCTAGGGTCACAGGTTCCTACGAGCAGTACTTC.